Listed below are T cell receptor beta chains from one sample, sequenced in a study of T cell changes during pregnancy in multiple sclerosis. The repertoire was sequenced with immunoSEQ multiplex PCR; TCRdb's copy has only in-frame clones and lacks some. The sample has 40,000 to 45,000 clones; about 90% are singletons. Sample: CD4+ T cells from peripheral blood mononuclear cells, taken in the third trimester of pregnancy. The source is a female donor with multiple sclerosis, enrolled in a pregnancy study. The CDR3 runs from the conserved cysteine through the conserved F or W. D genes are given only for firm matches. Only part of the rows carry a size: once, few, many, or a class if the clone is expanded.

j_gene: TRBJ2-6
d_gene: TRBD2
abundance: -
v_gene: TRBV19
CDR3aa: CASSMGLANVLTF
CDR3nt: TGTGCCAGTAGTATGGGACTAGCCAACGTCCTGACTTTC

j_gene: TRBJ2-7
d_gene: TRBD2
abundance: once
v_gene: TRBV12-5
CDR3aa: CASGWGAGVGEGYYEQYF
CDR3nt: TGTGCTAGTGGTTGGGGAGCGGGAGTAGGAGAGGGATACTACGAGCAGTACTTC

j_gene: TRBJ2-7
d_gene: TRBD2
abundance: -
v_gene: TRBV5-1
CDR3aa: CASSLERLAGGEQYF
CDR3nt: TGCGCCAGCAGCTTGGAGAGACTAGCGGGAGGCGAGCAGTACTTC

j_gene: TRBJ2-7
d_gene: -
abundance: once
v_gene: TRBV9
CDR3aa: CASSVVPLPTYEQYF
CDR3nt: TGTGCCAGCAGCGTAGTGCCACTCCCCACCTACGAGCAGTACTTC

j_gene: TRBJ1-1
d_gene: TRBD1
abundance: -
v_gene: TRBV30
CDR3aa: CAWRPGGTEAFF
CDR3nt: TGTGCCTGGAGGCCAGGGGGCACTGAAGCTTTCTTT

j_gene: TRBJ2-7
d_gene: TRBD2
abundance: -
v_gene: TRBV7-6
CDR3aa: CASSLVHAAGGPGEQYF
CDR3nt: TGTGCCAGCAGCTTAGTGCACGCAGCGGGAGGGCCCGGCGAGCAGTACTTC

j_gene: TRBJ2-1
d_gene: -
abundance: -
v_gene: TRBV11-3
CDR3aa: CASSPGGLIERDEQFF
CDR3nt: TGTGCCAGCAGCCCCGGAGGACTAATCGAAAGGGATGAGCAGTTCTTC

j_gene: TRBJ2-3
d_gene: TRBD2
abundance: -
v_gene: TRBV11-2
CDR3aa: CASSLFAGAGGGTDTQYF
CDR3nt: TGTGCCAGCAGCCTCTTTGCGGGGGCGGGAGGGGGGACAGATACGCAGTATTTT

j_gene: TRBJ2-1
d_gene: -
abundance: -
v_gene: TRBV11-1
CDR3aa: CASSLSRQPYNEQFF
CDR3nt: TGTGCCAGCAGCTTGTCGCGGCAGCCCTACAATGAGCAGTTCTTC

j_gene: TRBJ2-1
d_gene: TRBD2
abundance: -
v_gene: TRBV10-3
CDR3aa: CASLAGVTNEQFF
CDR3nt: TGTGCCTCGTTAGCGGGAGTAACAAATGAGCAGTTCTTC

j_gene: TRBJ2-1
d_gene: -
abundance: -
v_gene: TRBV10-3
CDR3aa: CAISESLWPYNEQFF
CDR3nt: TGTGCCATCAGTGAGTCTCTTTGGCCGTACAATGAGCAGTTCTTC

j_gene: TRBJ1-2
d_gene: -
abundance: -
v_gene: TRBV28
CDR3aa: CASSPPGDYGYTF
CDR3nt: TGTGCCAGCAGTCCACCCGGGGACTATGGCTACACCTTC

j_gene: TRBJ1-1
d_gene: -
abundance: -
v_gene: TRBV11-2
CDR3aa: CASSPPGVLNTEAFF
CDR3nt: TGTGCCAGCAGCCCCCCGGGAGTATTGAACACTGAAGCTTTCTTT

j_gene: TRBJ2-3
d_gene: TRBD2
abundance: -
v_gene: TRBV28
CDR3aa: CASRVLAGVSTDTQYF
CDR3nt: TGTGCCAGCAGAGTTCTAGCGGGAGTTAGCACAGATACGCAGTATTTT

j_gene: TRBJ2-7
d_gene: TRBD2
abundance: -
v_gene: TRBV15
CDR3aa: CATSSHRGELYEQYF
CDR3nt: TGTGCCACCAGCAGCCACCGGGGGGAACTCTACGAGCAGTACTTC

j_gene: TRBJ2-1
d_gene: TRBD2
abundance: once
v_gene: TRBV11-2
CDR3aa: CASTDPGLGAREQFF
CDR3nt: TGTGCCAGCACCGACCCGGGACTAGGAGCCCGGGAGCAGTTCTTC

j_gene: TRBJ2-7
d_gene: -
abundance: -
v_gene: TRBV12-2
CDR3aa: CASRPRLAGVYEQYF
CDR3nt: TGTGCAAGTCGCCCCCGACTAGCCGGGGTCTACGAGCAGTACTTC

j_gene: TRBJ2-5
d_gene: TRBD2
abundance: -
v_gene: TRBV7-2
CDR3aa: CASSLARTRKETQYF
CDR3nt: TGTGCCAGCAGCTTAGCGCGGACTAGAAAAGAGACCCAGTACTTC

j_gene: TRBJ2-7
d_gene: TRBD1
abundance: -
v_gene: TRBV2
CDR3aa: CASSEDRGYEQYF
CDR3nt: TGTGCCAGCAGTGAGGACAGGGGATACGAGCAGTACTTC

j_gene: TRBJ1-2
d_gene: TRBD1
abundance: once
v_gene: TRBV14
CDR3aa: CASSQTGGYGYTF
CDR3nt: TGTGCCAGCAGCCAGACAGGGGGCTATGGCTACACCTTC

j_gene: TRBJ2-1
d_gene: -
abundance: -
v_gene: TRBV18
CDR3aa: CASSPKASSEQFF
CDR3nt: TGTGCCAGCTCACCAAAGGCTAGCAGTGAGCAGTTCTTC

j_gene: TRBJ2-2
d_gene: TRBD2
abundance: -
v_gene: TRBV11-2
CDR3aa: CASSSGTWGAGELFF
CDR3nt: TGTGCCAGCAGCAGCGGGACCTGGGGGGCCGGGGAGCTGTTTTTT

j_gene: TRBJ2-2
d_gene: -
abundance: -
v_gene: TRBV6-5
CDR3aa: CASSLRTTGELFF
CDR3nt: TGTGCCAGCAGTCTTAGGACAACCGGGGAGCTGTTTTTT

j_gene: TRBJ2-5
d_gene: TRBD1
abundance: -
v_gene: TRBV5-8
CDR3aa: CASSLGQGGQETQYF
CDR3nt: TGTGCCAGCAGCTTGGGACAGGGGGGCCAAGAGACCCAGTACTTC